This T cell receptor (beta chain) was profiled in a study of post-analysis software for immune sequencing data. Study summary: Courses of disease covered relapsing-remitting, secondary progressive and progressive-relapsing multiple sclerosis.

Study-level results: Patients with multiple sclerosis recorded significantly lower normalized Chao1 diversity than controls, the study found. Controls showed lower frequencies than patients for four to six TRBV segments, and TRBV5-6, TRBV5-1 and TRBV20-1 were among these.

In its sample, this clonotype was seen a few times. The antigen is undetermined. TCR beta cDNA libraries had unique molecular identifiers. A population of roughly 0.9 to 11 million T cells gave rise to about half a million cDNA molecules. MiXCR, applied by TCRdb to the PCR reads, yields one record per CDR3 protein. The data show hundreds of thousands of distinct CDR3 sequences, approximately 57% seen once. J lost 3 bases, V lost 4 bases, and 3 bases had no gene match. CDR1 and CDR2 (germline): SGHVS, FQNEAQ. There are 15 residues in the CDR3. Sequencing was done on a sample of blood. The chain recombines TRBV7-8 with TRBJ2-1; TRBD2 aligns across 10 bases. The sequence was collected from a girl between 5 and 17 years old with multiple sclerosis. CDR3: CASSSGLAYYNEQFF. The CDR3 DNA reads TGTGCCAGCAGCTCGGGACTAGCGTACTACAATGAGCAGTTCTTC.